This entry describes one TCR beta chain. This sample is drawn from a study of blood T cell repertoires in COVID-19. Original data processing: Counts of nucleated cells, estimated from reference gene primer amplification, were obtained. Some clones are missing from TCRdb's copy, which holds only in-frame ones; the method was immunoSEQ multiplex PCR. V, J and clone size were drawn from that table, and D and trimming were deduced from the DNA. The data show more than 85,000 clones, with over 70% seen just once and about 4.2% held by the top ten. V dropped 3 bases and J dropped 2; count of bases not matched to a gene: 7. The CDR3 spans 15 residues. Germline CDR1 and CDR2: SGHDT and YYEEEE.

This TCR was sampled from a woman between 50 and 59 years old with acute or convalescent COVID-19. The sample was peripheral blood. V usage is TRBV5-6 and J usage is TRBJ2-5; TRBD1 matches at 7 bases. CDR3 sequence: CASSSFGTEQETQYF. Written as DNA, the CDR3 is TGTGCCAGCAGCTCTTTCGGGACAGAACAAGAGACCCAGTACTTC.